The clone carrying this T cell receptor beta chain was found many times. Antigen unknown. Every diagnosis used clinical symptoms, serum thyroxine and TRAb, thyroid ultrasound and orbital computed tomography. Fresh 10 ml peripheral blood yielded PBMCs. The data belong to a study of T cells in Graves' hyperthyroidism and ophthalmopathy. RNA transcripts yielded amplified TCR beta CDR3 regions. The study used the HTBI primer set for a first-round RT-PCR of the TCR CDR3. In TCRdb, the multiplex PCR reads were re-called with MiXCR into one record per CDR3 protein. Of about 500,000 distinct CDR3 sequences listed, more than 15% are singletons. Study-wide results and caveats: Among clonotypes expanded in thyroid above 0.001, most were also found in blood.

There are 15 residues in the CDR3. V dropped 7 bases and J dropped 2 bases, with 17 bases sitting between them. CDR1 LGHDT and CDR2 YNNKEL come from the germline V gene (reference sequence). The chain couples TRBV3-1 to TRBJ2-5, with a possible D match to TRBD2 (6 bases). The sample comprised blood. The sequence derives from a woman aged 25 to 45 with Graves' ophthalmopathy. The CDR3: CASTRRGGLQETQYF. The DNA for the CDR3 is TGTGCCAGCACCCGAAGAGGAGGGCTGCAAGAGACCCAGTACTTC.